Shown below are 12 T cell receptor beta chains from a single sample sequenced in a study of vaccination and CD4 T cells after COVID-19. Antigen specificity for these receptors is unknown. Treatment noted: roughly 10-day PBMC culture with coronavirus spike peptide pools or control peptides (ViraFEST assay). An Oncomine TCR Beta short-read assay was used to sequence the DNA from cultured CD4+ T cells. TCRdb ran MiXCR on the PCR reads and lists one entry per CDR3 protein. The data hold 15,000 to 20,000 distinct CDR3 sequences, with around 58% observed a single time. Material for sequencing was CD4+ T cells from blood, cultured in vitro. These receptors came from a human donor who had recovered from COVID-19.

The genes are TRBV11-2 and TRBJ2-7, with a possible D match to TRBD2 (6 bases). Germline V gives CDR1 SGHAT, CDR2 FQNNGV. The CDR3 length is 13 residues. V lost 0 bases and J 6 bases, leaving 9 bases between the germline ends. As DNA, the CDR3 is TGTGCCAGCAGCTTAGAGAGACTAGGCGAGCAGTACTTC. Translation: CASSLERLGEQYF.

A few counts support this clonotype. This sequence joins TRBV10-1 and TRBJ1-6; 7 bases line up with TRBD1. There are 13 residues in the CDR3. With 3 bases clipped from V and 9 bases from J, the junction kept 2 bases outside the gene matches. Germline CDR1 WNHNN, CDR2 SYGVQD (reference sequence). In DNA, the CDR3 is TGCGCCAGCAGTGAAGGGGGCGGTTCACCCCTCCACTTT. This gives the protein CASSEGGGSPLHF.

This clonotype was seen a handful of times. This sequence joins TRBV7-8 and TRBJ1-2; 7 nucleotides agree with TRBD1. The CDR3 extends over 15 amino acids. V lost 4 bases and J lost 3; bases outside the gene matches: 8. CDR1 is SGHVS, CDR2 FQNEAQ, per germline. In DNA, the CDR3 is TGTGCCAGCAGCTCATACAGGGGTGAGGACTATGGCTACACCTTC. Translation: CASSSYRGEDYGYTF. Full variable domain (remainder filled in from reference TRBV7-8 and TRBJ1-2): GAGVSQSPRYKVAKRGQDVALRCDPISGHVSLFWYQQALGQGPEFLTYFQNEAQLDKSGLPSDRFFAERPEGSVSTLKIQRTQQEDSAVYLCASSSYRGEDYGYTFGSGTRLTVV.

The rearrangement joins TRBV4-3 to TRBJ1-5; tentatively, D is TRBD1 (5 bases). The CDR3 has 15 amino acids. CDR1 and CDR2 (germline): LGHNA, YSLEER. V shed 1 base and J shed 3 bases, with 10 bases lying between them. The CDR3 loop reads CASSQVGGVNQPQHF. CDR3 DNA: TGCGCCAGCAGCCAAGTGGGGGGGGTCAATCAGCCCCAGCATTTT.

This clonotype was observed a few times. This chain links TRBV27 with TRBJ1-2; D is ambiguous. CDR1 is MNHEY and CDR2 is SMNVEV in the germline V gene (reference sequence). The CDR3 extends over 13 amino acids. Between the trimmed V and J ends, which lost 6 bases and 6 bases, there was a span of 14 bases. The chain's CDR3 is CASRGVSVNGYTF. DNA of the CDR3: TGTGCCAGCAGGGGTGTATCTGTAAATGGCTACACCTTC.

The chain recombines TRBV21-1 with TRBJ1-2. TRBV21-1 counts as a pseudogene. The CDR3 sequence is 15 residues long. As DNA, the CDR3 is TGTGCCAGCAGCAATCCTAGGGAAGGGCTCTATGGCTACACCTTC. Encoded protein: CASSNPREGLYGYTF.

This clonotype was seen more than once but under ten times. This chain connects TRBV2 to TRBJ1-5; no reliable D call. The CDR3 consists of 14 residues. Looked up from germline, CDR1 is SNHLY and CDR2 is FYNNEI. Trimming left V 3 bases short and J 6 bases short, with 12 bases between. This CDR3 is CASSERETGQPQHF. The CDR3 DNA is TGTGCCAGCAGTGAGCGGGAGACGGGTCAGCCCCAGCATTTT. Based on the CDR3 plus reference TRBV2 and TRBJ1-5, the full variable domain is EPEVTQTPSHQVTQMGQEVILRCVPISNHLYFYWYRQILGQKVEFLVSFYNNEISEKSEIFDDQFSVERPDGSNFTLKIRSTKLEDSAMYFCASSERETGQPQHFGDGTRLSIL.

This clonotype showed up just a few times. V usage is TRBV6-5 and J usage is TRBJ1-1; 8 bases line up with TRBD1. Germline lookup yields CDR1 MNHEY and CDR2 SVGAGI. J gave up 2 bases and V 0 bases, and 2 bases lay outside the gene matches. CDR3 length equals 15 residues. DNA of the CDR3: TGTGCCAGCAGTTACTCCGACAGGGGAAACACTGAAGCTTTCTTT. It yields the protein CASSYSDRGNTEAFF.

V gene TRBV30 combines with J gene TRBJ1-2, with a weak D call TRBD1 (5 bases). CDR1 is GTSNPN and CDR2 is SVGIG in the germline V gene (reference sequence). V was shortened by 3 bases and J by 2 bases, with 13 bases between the two germline ends. This CDR3 contains 14 residues. The CDR3 nucleotides are TGTGCCTGGAGAACCTCAGGGTTCAACTATGGCTACACCTTC. Amino acid sequence: CAWRTSGFNYGYTF.

This clonotype was picked up a small number of times. The rearrangement joins TRBV27 to TRBJ2-7; D is possibly TRBD2 (6 bases). Germline assignment: CDR1 MNHEY and CDR2 SMNVEV (reference sequence). The CDR3 is 13 amino acids. V was clipped by 0 bases and J by 6 bases, with 9 bases between them. The CDR3 loop is CASSLSPGSEQYF. CDR3 in DNA: TGTGCCAGCAGTTTATCACCCGGGAGCGAGCAGTACTTC.

The chain carries TRBV20-1 and TRBJ2-3; TRBD2 matches at 12 bases. CDR3 length: 16 residues. Germline CDR1 DFQATT, CDR2 SNEGSKA (reference sequence). J was trimmed by 2 bases and V by 2 bases; bases with no gene match: 5. DNA for the CDR3: TGCAGTGCTAGACAGAGGACTAGCGGGACCACAGATACGCAGTATTTT. Amino acids: CSARQRTSGTTDTQYF.

This chain connects TRBV6-2 or TRBV6-3 to TRBJ2-5; no reliable D call. V dropped 7 bases and J dropped 2 bases, with 17 bases sitting between them. The CDR3 covers 15 residues. In germline, CDR1 is MNHEY, CDR2 SVGEGT. The CDR3, as DNA: TGTGCCAGCAAGGATGGATTCAAGCCTCAAGAGACCCAGTACTTC. Translation: CASKDGFKPQETQYF.